This TCR beta chain was identified during a study of control samples from healthy donors and cancer patients. CDR3 size: 13 residues. Germline lookup yields CDR1 SGHRS and CDR2 YFSETQ. Libraries were prepared by immunoSEQ multiplex PCR; TCRdb keeps only in-frame clonotypes and omits some of them. The table includes around 53,000 clones, about 90% detected once. The receptor was isolated from a man in his fifties or sixties with head and neck cancer. Sequencing used PBMCs. The gene calls are TRBV5-1 and TRBJ1-3; D is unresolved. The CDR3, as DNA: TGCGTCGCCTGGACGGATACTGGAAACACCATATATTTT. Translating it yields CVAWTDTGNTIYF.